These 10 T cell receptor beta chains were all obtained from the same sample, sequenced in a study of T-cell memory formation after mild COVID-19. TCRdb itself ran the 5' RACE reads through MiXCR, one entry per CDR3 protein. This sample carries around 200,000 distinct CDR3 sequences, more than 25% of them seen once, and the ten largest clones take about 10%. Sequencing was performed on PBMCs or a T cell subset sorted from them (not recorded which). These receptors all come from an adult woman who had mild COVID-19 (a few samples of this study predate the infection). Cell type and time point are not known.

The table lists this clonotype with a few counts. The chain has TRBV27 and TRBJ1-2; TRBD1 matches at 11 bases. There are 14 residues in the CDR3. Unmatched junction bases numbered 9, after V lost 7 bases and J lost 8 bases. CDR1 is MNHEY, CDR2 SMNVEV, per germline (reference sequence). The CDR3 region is CASKNGQGALGYTF. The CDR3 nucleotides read TGTGCCAGCAAAAACGGACAGGGGGCGTTAGGCTACACCTTC.

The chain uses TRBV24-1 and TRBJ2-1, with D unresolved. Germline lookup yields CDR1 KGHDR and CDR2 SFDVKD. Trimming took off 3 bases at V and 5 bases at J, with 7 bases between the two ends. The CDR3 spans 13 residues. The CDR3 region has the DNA TGTGCCACCAGTGATGGGTCCAACAATGAGCAGTTCTTC. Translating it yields CATSDGSNNEQFF.

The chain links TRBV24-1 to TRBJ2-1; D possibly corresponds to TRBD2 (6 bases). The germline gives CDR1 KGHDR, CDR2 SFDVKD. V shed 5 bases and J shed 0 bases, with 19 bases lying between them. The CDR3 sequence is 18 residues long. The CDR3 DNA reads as TGTGCCACCAGTGGGAGGGGTTCCAGGTCAAGCTCCTACAATGAGCAGTTCTTC. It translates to CATSGRGSRSSSYNEQFF.

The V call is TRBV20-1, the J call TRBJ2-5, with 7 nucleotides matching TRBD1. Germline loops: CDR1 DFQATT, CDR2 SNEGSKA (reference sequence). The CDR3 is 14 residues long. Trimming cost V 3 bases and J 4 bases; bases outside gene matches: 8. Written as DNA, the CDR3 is TGCAGTGCTAGGCCGGGACAGTCCGGAGAGACCCAGTACTTC. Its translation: CSARPGQSGETQYF.

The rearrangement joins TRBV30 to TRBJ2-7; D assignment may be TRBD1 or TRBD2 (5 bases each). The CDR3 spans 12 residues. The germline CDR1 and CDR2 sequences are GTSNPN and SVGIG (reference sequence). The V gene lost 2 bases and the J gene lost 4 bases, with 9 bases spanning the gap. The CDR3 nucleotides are TGTGCCTGGAGTTGGGGGAGTTACGAGCAGTACTTC. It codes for CAWSWGSYEQYF.

The CDR3 region has the DNA TGTGCCAGCAGCTCTAGCGATTACCCAGGGCCCCAGCATTTT. Translated, it gives CASSSSDYPGPQHF. The chain joins TRBV7-9 to TRBJ1-5; D remains ambiguous. V was clipped by 4 bases and J by 9 bases, with 16 bases between them. Germline V CDR1 and CDR2: SEHNR, FQNEAQ (reference sequence). The CDR3 loop spans 14 amino acids.

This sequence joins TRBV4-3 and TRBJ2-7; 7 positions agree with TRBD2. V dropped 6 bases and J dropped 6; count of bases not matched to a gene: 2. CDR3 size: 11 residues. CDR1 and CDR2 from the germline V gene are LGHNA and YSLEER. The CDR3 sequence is CASRGEGEQYF. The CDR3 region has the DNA TGCGCCAGCAGGGGGGAGGGCGAGCAGTACTTC.

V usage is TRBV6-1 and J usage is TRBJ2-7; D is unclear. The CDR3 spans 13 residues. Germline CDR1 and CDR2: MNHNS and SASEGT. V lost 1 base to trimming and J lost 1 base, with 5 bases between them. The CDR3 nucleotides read TGTGCCAGCAGTGAAGGGTCTTCCTACGAGCAGTACTTC. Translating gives CASSEGSSYEQYF.

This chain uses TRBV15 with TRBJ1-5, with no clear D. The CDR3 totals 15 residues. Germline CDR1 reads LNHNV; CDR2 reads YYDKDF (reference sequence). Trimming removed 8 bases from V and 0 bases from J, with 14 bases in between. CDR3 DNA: TGTGCCACCGGACCCGGCGGCTATAGCAATCAGCCCCAGCATTTT. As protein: CATGPGGYSNQPQHF.

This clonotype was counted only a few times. This CDR3 reads CASSLLAGANTQYF. The DNA of the CDR3 is TGTGCCAGCAGCTTACTAGCGGGGGCTAATACGCAGTATTTT. This chain uses TRBV7-9 with TRBJ2-3, with TRBD2 matching 10 bases. Germline CDR1 reads SEHNR; CDR2 reads FQNEAQ (reference sequence). J gave up 7 bases and V 2 bases, and 3 bases lay outside the gene matches. The CDR3 loop spans 14 amino acids. The whole variable domain, filled in from reference TRBV7-9 and TRBJ2-3, reads DTGVSQNPRHKITKRGQNVTFRCDPISEHNRLYWYRQTLGQGPEFLTYFQNEAQLEKSRLLSDRFSAERPKGSFSTLEIQRTEQGDSAMYLCASSLLAGANTQYFGPGTRLTVL.